This TCR beta chain stems from a study of early T cells in non-severe SARS-CoV-2 infection. Individual cDNA molecules were tagged with unique molecular identifiers. Via MiXCR, TCRdb re-called the 5' RACE reads, giving one row per CDR3 protein. The profile shows around 110,000 distinct CDR3 sequences, 11% of them singletons. Overall study results and limits: The VDJdb matching leaned toward anti-spike CD8 responses and overlooked private and CD4 specificities.

For this clonotype: Its antigen is not known.

The CDR3 loop spans 13 amino acids. J was trimmed by 8 bases and V by 6 bases; bases with no gene match: 8. The V call is TRBV12-3 or TRBV12-4, the J call TRBJ1-1, with 8 positions matching TRBD1. This clonotype was sampled from an adult who was a healthcare worker with PCR-confirmed SARS-CoV-2 infection or an uninfected control (not recorded which). Sample: whole blood. The CDR3 nucleotides are TGTGCCAGCAGCTCTCAGGGGGCTGGAGAAGCTTTCTTT. Its translation: CASSSQGAGEAFF.